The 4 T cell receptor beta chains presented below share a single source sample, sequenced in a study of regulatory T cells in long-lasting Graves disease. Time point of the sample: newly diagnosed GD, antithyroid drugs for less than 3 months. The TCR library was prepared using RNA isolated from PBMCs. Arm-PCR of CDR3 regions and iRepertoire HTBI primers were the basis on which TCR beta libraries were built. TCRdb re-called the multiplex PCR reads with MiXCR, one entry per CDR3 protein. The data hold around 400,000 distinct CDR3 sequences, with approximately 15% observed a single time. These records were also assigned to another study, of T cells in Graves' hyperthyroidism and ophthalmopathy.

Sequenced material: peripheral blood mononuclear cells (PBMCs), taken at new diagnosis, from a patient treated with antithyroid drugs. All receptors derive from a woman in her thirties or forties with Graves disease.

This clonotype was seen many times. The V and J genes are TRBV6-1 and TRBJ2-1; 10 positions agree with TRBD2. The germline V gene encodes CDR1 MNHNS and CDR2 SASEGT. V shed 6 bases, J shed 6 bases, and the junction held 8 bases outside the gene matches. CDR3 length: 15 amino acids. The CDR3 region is CASSSLAGDLNEQFF. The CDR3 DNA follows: TGTGCCAGCAGCTCTCTAGCGGGAGATCTCAATGAGCAGTTCTTC.

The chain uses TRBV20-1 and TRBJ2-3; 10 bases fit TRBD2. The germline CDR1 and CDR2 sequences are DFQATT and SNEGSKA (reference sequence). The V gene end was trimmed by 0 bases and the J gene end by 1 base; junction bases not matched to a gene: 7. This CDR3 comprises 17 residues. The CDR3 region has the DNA TGCAGTGCTAGAGAGGGTCCCGGGACTAGCGGCACAGATACGCAGTATTTT. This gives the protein CSAREGPGTSGTDTQYF.

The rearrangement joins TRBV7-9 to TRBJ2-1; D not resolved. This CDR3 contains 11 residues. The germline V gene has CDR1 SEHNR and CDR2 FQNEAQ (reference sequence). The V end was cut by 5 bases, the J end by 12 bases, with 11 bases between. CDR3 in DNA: TGTGCCAGCAGCCCCCAATGGGCGCAGTTCTTC. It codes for CASSPQWAQFF.

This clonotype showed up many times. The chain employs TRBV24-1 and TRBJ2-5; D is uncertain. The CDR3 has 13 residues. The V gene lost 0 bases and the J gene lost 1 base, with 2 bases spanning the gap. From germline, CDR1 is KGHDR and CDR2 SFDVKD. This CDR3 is CATSDLTQETQYF. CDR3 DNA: TGTGCCACCAGTGATTTGACCCAAGAGACCCAGTACTTC.